What follows are 21 T cell receptor beta chains derived from one specimen sequenced in a study of blood T cell repertoires in COVID-19. The protocol was immunoSEQ multiplex PCR, while the TCRdb copy is restricted to in-frame clones and leaves out a portion. The data show about 130,000 clones, around nine tenths seen once. The sequenced sample consisted of peripheral blood. The receptors come from a man aged 50-59 years with active COVID-19.

This rearrangement joins TRBV5-5 to TRBJ2-3; 7 bases are a match to TRBD1. Germline V gives CDR1 SGHKS, CDR2 YYEKEE (reference sequence). The CDR3 consists of 15 residues. V lost 3 bases and J lost 0; bases outside the gene matches: 4. CDR3 in amino acids: CASSWGQSSTDTQYF. The CDR3, as DNA: TGTGCCAGCAGCTGGGGACAGAGTAGCACAGATACGCAGTATTTT.

This clone was counted only a few times. This chain connects TRBV6-5 to TRBJ2-7; 7 bases match TRBD1. V lost 7 bases to trimming and J lost 0 bases; unmatched junction nucleotides: 9. The CDR3 has 15 residues. CDR1 is MNHEY and CDR2 is SVGAGI in the germline V gene. This CDR3 reads CASKDRGQNSYEQYF. CDR3 DNA: TGTGCCAGCAAAGATAGGGGACAGAACTCCTACGAGCAGTACTTC.

Only one count was recorded for this clone. J is TRBJ2-3 and V is TRBV10-1; D unclear. Per the germline V gene, CDR1 is WNHNN and CDR2 is SYGVQD (reference sequence). The CDR3 has 16 residues. Trimming removed 2 bases at V and 0 bases at J, with 12 bases between. In DNA form, the CDR3 reads TGCGCCAGCAGTGAGGCGAGCGATGTAAGCACAGATACGCAGTATTTT. As protein: CASSEASDVSTDTQYF.

The chain recombines TRBV19 with TRBJ1-5; perhaps TRBD1 as D (6 bases). Germline V gene lookup returns CDR1 LNHDA and CDR2 SQIVND (reference sequence). This CDR3 spans 16 amino acids. Trimming stripped 5 bases from V and 5 bases from J, with 19 bases between. The CDR3 protein is CASSSIKQGNHQPQHF. CDR3 in DNA: TGTGCCAGTAGTTCAATCAAACAGGGTAACCATCAGCCCCAGCATTTT.

The chain couples TRBV2 to TRBJ1-2; D may be TRBD1 (6 bases). The CDR3 has 13 residues. Trimming removed 2 bases at V and 6 bases at J, with 10 bases between. In germline, CDR1 is SNHLY, CDR2 FYNNEI. CDR3 sequence (DNA): TGTGCCAGCAGTGAACTACAGGGAGATGGCTACACCTTC. Residues: CASSELQGDGYTF.

This clone was observed once. CDR3 nucleotide sequence: TGTGCCACCAGCAGAGATCAGGCAGGGAACCGGGCTTTCTTT. Its protein is CATSRDQAGNRAFF. This chain joins TRBV15 and TRBJ1-1; a possible D gene is TRBD1 (5 bases). Trimming took 0 bases from V and 11 from J, leaving 16 bases between them. The length of the CDR3 is 14 residues. Germline V gene lookup returns CDR1 LNHNV and CDR2 YYDKDF (reference sequence).

CDR3 region: CASSFGQDYEQYF. For the CDR3, the DNA is TGTGCCAGCAGTTTTGGACAGGACTACGAGCAGTACTTC. The chain employs TRBV11-2 and TRBJ2-7; 7 bases agree with TRBD1. The CDR3 contains 13 residues. Trimming removed 6 bases from V and 3 bases from J; junction bases left unmatched: 5. CDR1 and CDR2 from the germline V gene are SGHAT and FQNNGV. Full variable domain (remainder filled in from reference TRBV11-2 and TRBJ2-7): EAGVAQSPRYKIIEKRQSVAFWCNPISGHATLYWYQQILGQGPKLLIQFQNNGVVDDSQLPKDRFSAERLKGVDSTLKIQPAKLEDSAVYLCASSFGQDYEQYFGPGTRLTVT.

The chain employs TRBV11-3 and TRBJ2-1, with 8 bases matching TRBD2. The germline CDR1 and CDR2 sequences are SGHNT and YENEEA. The CDR3 has 14 residues. V lost 1 base to trimming and J lost 7 bases; unmatched junction nucleotides: 3. CDR3 coding DNA: TGTGCCAGCAGCTTAGTGGGGACTAGTAATGAGCAGTTCTTC. Amino acids: CASSLVGTSNEQFF.

V usage is TRBV5-1 and J usage is TRBJ2-1, with 10 bases fitting TRBD1. The trim removed 2 bases at V and 4 bases at J, leaving 3 bases unmatched. The CDR3 has 15 residues. CDR1 is SGHRS, CDR2 YFSETQ, per germline. CDR3 amino acids: CASSFRDRGYNEQFF. In nucleotides, the CDR3 is TGCGCCAGCAGCTTCCGGGACAGGGGTTACAATGAGCAGTTCTTC.

The rearrangement links TRBV3-1 (or the pseudogene TRBV3-2) to TRBJ2-4; 13 bases align to TRBD2. The CDR3 totals 17 residues. Losses at the gene ends were 1 base for V and 2 bases for J; bases not matched to a gene: 2. Germline V gene data show CDR1 as LGHDT and CDR2 as YNNKEL (reference sequence). CDR3 amino acids: CASSQVLAGGTKNIQYF. The CDR3 DNA follows: TGTGCCAGCAGCCAAGTACTAGCGGGAGGGACCAAAAACATTCAGTACTTC.

The chain recombines TRBV30 with TRBJ1-1; 7 positions agree with TRBD1. The CDR3 has 15 residues. V lost 1 base and J lost 2; bases outside the gene matches: 7. The germline gives CDR1 GTSNPN, CDR2 SVGIG (reference sequence). Here the CDR3 reads CAWSARDRPNTEAFF. As DNA, the CDR3 is TGTGCCTGGAGTGCCAGGGACAGACCTAACACTGAAGCTTTCTTT.

This clone was found a few times. The chain couples TRBV6-1 to TRBJ2-1, with D perhaps TRBD1 (6 bases). V lost 4 bases to trimming and J lost 4 bases, with 20 bases between them. CDR1 is MNHNS and CDR2 is SASEGT in the germline V gene. The CDR3 runs 17 residues. CDR3 sequence reads: CASSAAYRTETYNEQFF. The CDR3 region has the DNA TGTGCCAGCAGTGCCGCATACCGGACAGAAACATACAATGAGCAGTTCTTC.

The chain is built from TRBV11-1 and TRBJ2-4; no clear D. Germline loops: CDR1 SGHAT, CDR2 FQDESV (reference sequence). Trimming pared 4 bases from V and 1 base from J, leaving 11 bases between. The CDR3 totals 15 residues. CDR3 nucleotide sequence: TGTGCCAGCAGCTCCCCAGATTTGGCCAAAAACATTCAGTACTTC. It is translated as CASSSPDLAKNIQYF.

CDR3 nucleotide sequence: TGTGCCAGCAGCCCGTCCGGGTCGCGCAATGAGCAGTTCTTC. It translates to CASSPSGSRNEQFF. The V gene is TRBV7-3, the J gene TRBJ2-1; D not resolved. Trimming pared 5 bases from V and 6 bases from J, leaving 14 bases between. There are 14 residues in the CDR3. In germline, CDR1 is SGHTA, CDR2 FQGTGA.

This sequence joins TRBV7-2 and TRBJ1-1, with TRBD1 identical over 7 bases. CDR1 is SGHTA and CDR2 is FQGNSA in the germline V gene. The CDR3 is 14 residues long. The ends lost 2 bases at V and 5 bases at J; junction bases unmatched: 5. CDR3 DNA sequence: TGTGCCAGCAGCTTACAGGACAGGAGAACTGAAGCTTTCTTT. Protein sequence: CASSLQDRRTEAFF.

The V and J genes are TRBV6-5 and TRBJ1-4; 7 positions agree with TRBD1. The CDR3 has 13 residues. From germline, CDR1 is MNHEY and CDR2 SVGAGI. The V segment lost 6 bases and the J segment 5 bases; nucleotides outside the gene matches: 3. As DNA, the CDR3 is TGTGCCAGCAGAATGACAGGGAATGAAAAACTGTTTTTT. It specifies CASRMTGNEKLFF.

This clone was seen just once. The chain couples TRBV12-2 to TRBJ1-2; the listed D gene, TRBD1, was not tested against the DNA. TRBV12-2 is a documented pseudogene. The CDR3 runs 14 residues. CDR3 in amino acids: CASRLEAGTDGYTF. CDR3 coding DNA: TGTGCAAGTCGCTTAGAGGCTGGGACAGACGGCTACACCTTC.

In this sample, this clone turned up many times. This chain uses TRBV29-1 with TRBJ1-1; 10 bases map to TRBD1. Germline CDR1 and CDR2: SQVTM and ANQGSEA. CDR3 length: 16 residues. Trimming took 6 bases from V and 2 from J; bases not matched to a gene: 12. The CDR3 DNA sequence: TGCAGCGTCCCCGGGGACAGGGGACTTGCCAACACTGAAGCTTTCTTT. Its translation: CSVPGDRGLANTEAFF.

The CDR3 sequence is CASKFRGLSNEKLFF. The CDR3 DNA follows: TGTGCCAGTAAATTTAGGGGGCTCTCTAATGAAAAACTGTTTTTT. The chain recombines TRBV19 with TRBJ1-4, with 7 bases that match TRBD1. Looked up from germline, CDR1 is LNHDA and CDR2 is SQIVND (reference sequence). This CDR3 is built from 15 residues. V lost 7 bases and J lost 3; bases outside the gene matches: 8.

The chain links TRBV4-1 to TRBJ1-3; D is unclear. Trimming shortened V by 1 base and J by 0 bases, and 4 bases separated the two germline ends. The V gene's germline CDR1 is MGHRA and CDR2 YSYEKL. CDR3 length: 14 amino acids. The CDR3: CASSQGASGNTIYF. The CDR3 nucleotides read TGCGCCAGCAGCCAAGGGGCCTCTGGAAACACCATATATTTT.

V is TRBV18 and J is TRBJ2-2; 10 nucleotides align to TRBD1. Germline V gene data show CDR1 as KGHSH and CDR2 as LQKENI. CDR3 length: 14 residues. V lost 3 bases to trimming and J lost 9 bases; unmatched junction nucleotides: 4. Here the CDR3 reads CASSPGQGSRELFF. CDR3 DNA: TGTGCCAGCTCACCGGGACAGGGGTCCAGGGAGCTGTTTTTT.